The present TCR beta chain was sequenced within a study of glioma-infiltrating T cells after dendritic cell vaccination. As for the study in general: Samples are from glioblastoma patients in Phase I and II dendritic cell vaccine trials.

CDR3 size: 12 residues. In germline, CDR1 is MDHEN, CDR2 SYDVKM. TCRB CDR3 was amplified from 2 ug genomic DNA or less. Sequencing used immunoSEQ multiplex PCR; TCRdb keeps in-frame clones, though not all of them. The repertoire has roughly 68,000 clones, around 83% of them found once; the top ten carry over 8.5%. Sequences were derived from blood, sampled before dendritic cell vaccination. The V gene is TRBV28, the J gene TRBJ1-5; 8 nucleotides agree with TRBD1. The TCR comes from a human donor with glioblastoma. The CDR3 bases are TGTTCCACCCAGGGGGCGAATCAGCCCCAGCATTTT. It codes for CSTQGANQPQHF.